One sample yielded the 27 T cell receptor beta chains listed below, sequenced in a study of CD8 T cells in Susac syndrome. Reverse transcription of about 0.5 to 1 ug RNA used random hexamers. TCRdb itself ran the immunoSEQ multiplex PCR reads through MiXCR, one entry per CDR3 protein. The data show about 300,000 distinct CDR3 sequences, 75% to 90% seen once. The sequenced sample was CD8+ T cells from PBMCs. Source of these receptors: a human donor with multiple sclerosis.

The chain recombines TRBV24-1 with TRBJ1-2; D ambiguous. Trimming removed 9 bases at V and 8 bases at J, with 12 bases between. This CDR3 has 11 amino acids. The germline V gene encodes CDR1 KGHDR and CDR2 SFDVKD. The CDR3: CATPWVCGYTF. For the CDR3, the DNA is TGTGCCACCCCATGGGTTTGCGGCTACACCTTC.

V and J are TRBV28 and TRBJ2-5, with D possibly matching TRBD1 (6 bases). Germline V gene sequence: CDR1 MDHEN, CDR2 SYDVKM. With 5 bases removed from V and 2 bases from J, the gap between germline ends came to 12 bases. CDR3 length equals 14 residues. CDR3 loop: CASSIGTTQETQYF. The CDR3 DNA is TGTGCCAGCAGTATAGGGACAACTCAAGAGACCCAGTACTTC.

This sequence joins TRBV5-6 and TRBJ1-1; no clear D gene. The CDR3 runs 12 residues. Trimming shortened V by 1 base and J by 3 bases, and 4 bases separated the two germline ends. Germline CDR1 reads SGHDT; CDR2 reads YYEEEE. This CDR3 is CASSLQDTEAFF. The CDR3 DNA sequence: TGTGCCAGCAGCTTGCAGGACACTGAAGCTTTCTTT.

This chain uses TRBV7-4 with TRBJ2-7; 7 nucleotides line up with TRBD1. The trim removed 3 bases at V and 0 bases at J, leaving 11 bases unmatched. This CDR3 region has 17 residues. Germline loops: CDR1 SGHVT, CDR2 SQSDAQ. In DNA form, the CDR3 reads TGTGCCAGCAGCTTGACAGGGAACGAGGGAAACTCCTACGAGCAGTACTTC. It encodes CASSLTGNEGNSYEQYF.

The chain has TRBV3-1 and TRBJ2-7; 12 positions match TRBD2. Germline V gene lookup returns CDR1 LGHDT and CDR2 YNNKEL (reference sequence). This CDR3 spans 16 amino acids. Trimming took 1 base from V and 6 from J; bases not matched to a gene: 7. The CDR3 coding sequence is TGTGCCAGCAGCCAAGGTGCTAGCGGGAGGGTAGGCGAGCAGTACTTC. It encodes CASSQGASGRVGEQYF.

The rearrangement joins TRBV15 to TRBJ2-4, with D perhaps TRBD2 (6 bases). The CDR3 is 15 residues long. Trimming took 0 bases from V and 8 from J, leaving 14 bases between them. Germline assignment: CDR1 LNHNV and CDR2 YYDKDF (reference sequence). The CDR3 is CATSRDSGGDHIQYF. In DNA, the CDR3 is TGTGCCACCAGCAGAGATTCTGGAGGGGATCACATTCAGTACTTC.

The rearrangement links TRBV6-1 to TRBJ2-3; 13 bases fit TRBD2. Losses at the gene ends were 5 bases for V and 4 bases for J; bases not matched to a gene: 6. The germline V gene encodes CDR1 MNHNS and CDR2 SASEGT. The CDR3 runs 16 residues. The CDR3 region has the DNA TGTGCCAGCAGTAAAACTAGCGGGGGGGGCTCAGATACGCAGTATTTT. Translating it yields CASSKTSGGGSDTQYF.

The chain carries TRBV27 and TRBJ2-1, with D uncertain. The V and J ends lost 1 base and 7 bases respectively, with 17 bases between them. The CDR3 runs 16 residues. Germline loops: CDR1 MNHEY, CDR2 SMNVEV (reference sequence). CDR3 amino acids: CASSLYSGRQWNEQFF. The CDR3 nucleotides are TGTGCCAGCAGTTTATACTCCGGACGCCAATGGAATGAGCAGTTCTTC.

The chain employs TRBV19 and TRBJ2-3; D gene ambiguous. V was pared by 4 bases and J by 1 base, with 12 bases between. This CDR3 has 15 amino acids. In germline, CDR1 is LNHDA, CDR2 SQIVND (reference sequence). The CDR3: CASSTYSKRTDTQYF. In DNA, the CDR3 is TGTGCCAGTAGTACCTACAGTAAACGCACAGATACGCAGTATTTT.

The CDR3 DNA sequence: TGTGCCAGCAGCCGGGGGGAAAAGAGCTCTGGAAACACCATATATTTT. Encoded protein: CASSRGEKSSGNTIYF. The chain couples TRBV7-9 to TRBJ1-3; tentative D call: TRBD1 (5 bases). CDR3 length equals 16 residues. Trimming pared 5 bases from V and 0 bases from J, leaving 14 bases between. Germline-derived CDR1 and CDR2 are SEHNR and FQNEAQ (reference sequence).

J is TRBJ2-7 and V is TRBV20-1, with D tentatively TRBD2 (7 bases). Trimming shortened V by 5 bases and J by 1 base, and 18 bases separated the two germline ends. Germline V gives CDR1 DFQATT, CDR2 SNEGSKA (reference sequence). The CDR3 has 15 amino acids. The CDR3 region is CSAGGAESPSYEQYF. DNA for the CDR3: TGCAGTGCTGGGGGGGCGGAGTCCCCTTCCTACGAGCAGTACTTC.

The genes are TRBV6-1 and TRBJ1-5; TRBD1 might be the D (5 bases). V lost 6 bases, J lost 5 bases, and 14 bases lay in between. The CDR3 runs to 14 residues. Germline V CDR1 and CDR2: MNHNS, SASEGT. The CDR3 DNA reads TGTGCCAGCAGCCCGACAGTGTCCCATCAGCCCCAGCATTTT. The encoded protein is CASSPTVSHQPQHF.

The chain joins TRBV20-1 to TRBJ1-1; D is undetermined. This CDR3 contains 13 residues. V gave up 0 bases and J gave up 3 bases, with 8 bases separating them. Germline loops: CDR1 DFQATT, CDR2 SNEGSKA (reference sequence). This CDR3 reads CSARDLGDTEAFF. DNA of the CDR3: TGCAGTGCTAGAGATCTCGGCGACACTGAAGCTTTCTTT.

This clonotype was found once. This chain connects TRBV20-1 to TRBJ2-3, with 14 bases identical to TRBD2. CDR1 and CDR2 from the germline V gene are DFQATT and SNEGSKA (reference sequence). The CDR3 covers 17 residues. The V and J ends lost 3 bases and 1 base, in that order; junction bases with no gene match: 6. CDR3 amino acids: CSASSTSGGVGTDTQYF. Here the CDR3 DNA reads TGCAGTGCTAGTTCGACTAGCGGGGGGGTCGGCACAGATACGCAGTATTTT.

This chain connects TRBV29-1 to TRBJ2-7; TRBD2 might be the D (6 bases). Germline lookup yields CDR1 SQVTM and CDR2 ANQGSEA. The CDR3 is 12 residues long. The V and J ends lost 6 bases and 3 bases respectively, with 12 bases between them. CDR3 DNA: TGCAGCGTGATTCCGGGAGACTACGAGCAGTACTTC. It encodes CSVIPGDYEQYF.

This chain connects TRBV14 to TRBJ2-2, with D perhaps matching TRBD1 (6 bases). Trimming stripped 5 bases from V and 7 bases from J, with 17 bases between. CDR3 length equals 15 residues. CDR1 is SGHDN and CDR2 is FVKESK in the germline V gene. The CDR3 nucleotides read TGTGCCAGCAGCGCGTCGACAGGATACCACGGGGAGCTGTTTTTT. This translates into CASSASTGYHGELFF.

The J gene is TRBJ2-7, the V gene TRBV7-2; D is ambiguous. This CDR3 comprises 15 residues. V lost 4 bases and J lost 2, with 15 bases in between. Germline assignment: CDR1 SGHTA and CDR2 FQGNSA. The CDR3 nucleotides read TGTGCCAGCAGCTACCCCTCGGGCATAACCTACGAGCAGTACTTC. The encoded protein is CASSYPSGITYEQYF. Based on the CDR3 plus reference TRBV7-2 and TRBJ2-7, the full variable domain is GAGVSQSPSNKVTEKGKDVELRCDPISGHTALYWYRQSLGQGLEFLIYFQGNSAPDKSGLPSDRFSAERTGGSVSTLTIQRTQQEDSAVYLCASSYPSGITYEQYFGPGTRLTVT.

V and J are TRBV7-9 and TRBJ2-5; TRBD2 matches 14 bases. V was clipped by 4 bases and J by 1 base; unmatched bases: 8. The CDR3 covers 18 residues. Germline V lookup: CDR1 SEHNR, CDR2 FQNEAQ (reference sequence). The CDR3 coding sequence is TGTGCCAGCAGCTGGACTAGCGGGAGGCTTCCACCCCAAGAGACCCAGTACTTC. This codes for CASSWTSGRLPPQETQYF.

The chain joins TRBV20-1 to TRBJ2-7, with 8 bases that match TRBD1. J gave up 5 bases and V 8 bases, and 8 bases lay outside the gene matches. Germline V gene sequence: CDR1 DFQATT, CDR2 SNEGSKA (reference sequence). There are 12 residues in the CDR3. The chain's CDR3 is CSTNDRGDEQYF. CDR3 sequence (DNA): TGCAGTACCAACGACAGGGGAGACGAGCAGTACTTC.

CDR3 coding DNA: TGTGCCAGCAGCCTGACAGGGAGCATCTACGAGCAGTACTTC. Translating it yields CASSLTGSIYEQYF. This chain uses TRBV5-6 with TRBJ2-7, with 7 bases that match TRBD1. The CDR3 loop spans 14 amino acids. V was pared by 4 bases and J by 3 bases, with 7 bases of the junction left unmatched. Germline V lookup: CDR1 SGHDT, CDR2 YYEEEE.

This clonotype came up once. The chain is built from TRBV7-2 and TRBJ1-2; 7 bases line up with TRBD1. V shed 6 bases and J 5 bases; nucleotides not matched to a gene: 12. Germline V gene lookup returns CDR1 SGHTA and CDR2 FQGNSA. The CDR3 has 15 residues. CDR3 loop: CASRPSTGVSYGYTF. DNA for the CDR3: TGTGCCAGCAGACCATCTACAGGGGTCTCGTATGGCTACACCTTC. The full variable domain, completed using reference TRBV7-2 and TRBJ1-2, is GAGVSQSPSNKVTEKGKDVELRCDPISGHTALYWYRQSLGQGLEFLIYFQGNSAPDKSGLPSDRFSAERTGGSVSTLTIQRTQQEDSAVYLCASRPSTGVSYGYTFGSGTRLTVV.

This clonotype was picked up one time. The J gene is TRBJ2-7, the V gene TRBV12-3 or TRBV12-4, with TRBD1 identical over 7 bases. V shed 1 base and J 1 base; nucleotides not matched to a gene: 10. This CDR3 contains 17 residues. CDR3 sequence reads: CASSLDTYGQESYEQYF. The CDR3 coding sequence is TGTGCCAGCAGTTTAGATACGTACGGACAGGAATCCTACGAGCAGTACTTC.

This chain joins TRBV29-1 and TRBJ2-5, with D unclear. The V end lost 3 bases, the J end lost 1 base, and 3 bases lay between the germline ends. Germline V lookup: CDR1 SQVTM, CDR2 ANQGSEA. This CDR3 region has 11 residues. The CDR3 sequence: CSVDTQETQYF. The DNA for the CDR3 is TGCAGCGTTGATACCCAAGAGACCCAGTACTTC.

The chain joins TRBV13 to TRBJ1-1; the D gene is possibly TRBD1 (5 bases). CDR1 and CDR2 from the germline V gene are PRHDT and FYEKMQ (reference sequence). Trimming pared 0 bases from V and 7 bases from J, leaving 6 bases between. CDR3 size: 12 residues. The CDR3 nucleotides are TGTGCCAGCAGCTTAGGAGGGGATGAAGCTTTCTTT. Amino acid sequence: CASSLGGDEAFF.

J is TRBJ2-7 and V is TRBV7-9, with TRBD2 identical over 11 bases. V lost 5 bases and J lost 0; bases outside the gene matches: 6. The CDR3 runs 16 residues. Per the germline V gene, CDR1 is SEHNR and CDR2 is FQNEAQ (reference sequence). The CDR3 reads CASSPTSGVGSYEQYF. As DNA, the CDR3 is TGTGCCAGCAGCCCGACTAGCGGGGTAGGCTCCTACGAGCAGTACTTC.

This clonotype was seen a handful of times. V usage is TRBV7-8 and J usage is TRBJ1-2; D unresolved. Trimming cost V 4 bases and J 0 bases, with 9 bases left between them. This CDR3 has 14 residues. Per the germline V gene, CDR1 is SGHVS and CDR2 is FQNEAQ. As DNA, the CDR3 is TGTGCCAGCAGCTATGGAACAGCTAACTATGGCTACACCTTC. It yields the protein CASSYGTANYGYTF.

The chain recombines TRBV3-1 with TRBJ2-1, with D hard to call. The germline gives CDR1 LGHDT, CDR2 YNNKEL (reference sequence). This CDR3 is 12 amino acids long. The V end was cut by 4 bases, the J end by 10 bases, with 11 bases between. The CDR3 sequence: CASSLPGAEQFF. The DNA of the CDR3 is TGTGCCAGCAGCCTCCCAGGTGCGGAGCAGTTCTTC.